This entry lists 10 T cell receptor beta chains sequenced from one sample in a study of blood T cell repertoires in COVID-19. The protocol was immunoSEQ multiplex PCR, while the TCRdb copy is restricted to in-frame clones and leaves out a portion. The sample has 200,000 to 250,000 clones, around 85% seen once. The sequenced sample consisted of peripheral blood. These receptors were collected from a woman in her 40s with active or convalescent COVID-19.

This chain uses TRBV2 with TRBJ2-3, with 7 nucleotides matching TRBD2. The CDR3 is 17 amino acids. Germline CDR1 SNHLY, CDR2 FYNNEI. The junction had 9 bases not matched to a gene; V was cut back by 3 bases and J by 0 bases. The CDR3 spells CASSEGGGGPSTDTQYF. CDR3 in DNA: TGTGCCAGCAGTGAGGGCGGGGGTGGCCCCAGCACAGATACGCAGTATTTT.

The chain carries TRBV9 and TRBJ1-1, with D hard to call. CDR1 and CDR2 (germline): SGDLS, YYNGEE. The CDR3 consists of 12 residues. V was cut by 4 bases and J by 1 base, with 5 bases left in between. The CDR3 DNA reads TGTGCCAGCAGCCGCGGGAACACTGAAGCTTTCTTT. It specifies CASSRGNTEAFF.

The chain employs TRBV6-6 and TRBJ2-3, with a weak D call TRBD2 (5 bases). Germline values: CDR1 MNHNY, CDR2 SVGAGI (reference sequence). This CDR3 has 16 amino acids. Trimming left V 8 bases short and J 1 base short, with 19 bases between. The CDR3 protein is CASLERPTGGTDTQYF. The CDR3 DNA is TGTGCCAGCCTGGAAAGACCTACCGGGGGCACAGATACGCAGTATTTT.

V is TRBV13 and J is TRBJ2-7; D may be TRBD1 (5 bases). Trimming took 6 bases from V and 5 from J, leaving 14 bases between them. Germline loops: CDR1 PRHDT, CDR2 FYEKMQ (reference sequence). The CDR3 loop spans 13 amino acids. In DNA form, the CDR3 reads TGTGCCAGCAGTCCGACGCAGGGCCACGAGCAGTACTTC. Its translation is CASSPTQGHEQYF.

This rearrangement joins TRBV29-1 to TRBJ2-1; TRBD2 aligns across 9 bases. CDR3 length: 13 residues. Per germline, CDR1 SQVTM and CDR2 ANQGSEA. The CDR3 DNA follows: TGCAGTGCCAGACTAGCGGCCTACAATGAGCAGTTCTTC. Translated: CSARLAAYNEQFF.

The J gene is TRBJ1-4, the V gene TRBV2, with 7 nucleotides matching TRBD1. The CDR3 runs 15 residues. Trimming at V came to 4 bases and at J to 4 bases, leaving 6 bases not matched to a gene. The germline V gene has CDR1 SNHLY and CDR2 FYNNEI. The CDR3 region is CASSGRTGVNEKLFF. The CDR3 DNA is TGTGCCAGCAGTGGGCGGACAGGTGTTAATGAAAAACTGTTTTTT. The variable domain in full, completed from reference TRBV2 and TRBJ1-4, reads EPEVTQTPSHQVTQMGQEVILRCVPISNHLYFYWYRQILGQKVEFLVSFYNNEISEKSEIFDDQFSVERPDGSNFTLKIRSTKLEDSAMYFCASSGRTGVNEKLFFGSGTQLSVL.

This rearrangement joins TRBV12-5 to TRBJ1-1; TRBD1 aligns across 9 bases. The CDR3 runs 16 residues. Germline CDR1 LGHNT, CDR2 FRNRAP. Trimming cost V 0 bases and J 4 bases; bases outside gene matches: 6. The DNA of the CDR3 is TGTGCTAGTGGTTTGGTGCTACAGGGGGCCATCACTGAAGCTTTCTTT. It encodes CASGLVLQGAITEAFF.

The chain uses TRBV4-1 and TRBJ1-6, with TRBD1 matching 9 bases. In germline, CDR1 is MGHRA, CDR2 YSYEKL. V was clipped by 4 bases and J by 9 bases; unmatched bases: 4. The CDR3 contains 14 residues. In DNA, the CDR3 is TGCGCCAGCAGCCTGGACAGGGGCGGTTCACCCCTCCACTTT. Its protein product is CASSLDRGGSPLHF.

The genes are TRBV7-9 and TRBJ2-7, with D hard to call. The CDR3 contains 13 residues. The germline V gene encodes CDR1 SEHNR and CDR2 FQNEAQ (reference sequence). Trimming took 5 bases from V and 5 from J, leaving 13 bases between them. The CDR3 nucleotides read TGTGCCAGCAGCGCGAGATTGTCTCACGAGCAGTACTTC. It encodes CASSARLSHEQYF.

This chain links TRBV25-1 with TRBJ1-2; TRBD1 matches at 7 bases. J gave up 4 bases and V 2 bases, and 7 bases lay outside the gene matches. Germline values: CDR1 MGHDK, CDR2 SYGVNS. This CDR3 contains 15 residues. The CDR3 is CASSETGQRTYGYTF. CDR3 in DNA: TGTGCCAGCAGTGAAACGGGACAGCGGACCTATGGCTACACCTTC.